Shown below are 9 T cell receptor beta chains from a single sample sequenced in a study of blood T cell repertoires in COVID-19. Sequencing was performed with immunoSEQ multiplex PCR; in TCRdb, only in-frame clones are kept and a portion is missing. The sample holds about 230,000 clones, over 75% seen once. Sequencing was done on a sample of peripheral blood. Receptor source: a man aged 45 to 65 with COVID-19, enrolled during active disease.

This rearrangement joins TRBV6-5 to TRBJ2-2; 7 bases match TRBD2. The germline gives CDR1 MNHEY, CDR2 SVGAGI. The CDR3 is 12 residues long. V trimming: 10 bases; J trimming: 4 bases; junction bases outside the gene matches: 3. The DNA for the CDR3 is TGTGCCACCCTAGCGGCCACCGGGGAGCTGTTTTTT. Translated, it gives CATLAATGELFF.

The rearrangement joins TRBV7-8 to TRBJ1-4; tentative D call: TRBD1 (5 bases). V lost 1 base and J lost 4, with 10 bases in between. Looked up from germline, CDR1 is SGHVS and CDR2 is FQNEAQ. There are 15 residues in the CDR3. The CDR3 DNA reads TGTGCCAGCAGCTTAGTCGCAGGGATTAATGAAAAACTGTTTTTT. It codes for CASSLVAGINEKLFF.

In this sample, this clone turned up a few times. The chain recombines TRBV7-8 with TRBJ2-7; 8 bases are a match to TRBD2. The J segment lost 3 bases and the V segment lost 2 bases, leaving 9 bases of the junction unmatched. This CDR3 comprises 16 residues. Germline CDR1 and CDR2: SGHVS and FQNEAQ. CDR3 loop: CASSLNPGRGIYEQYF. CDR3 coding DNA: TGTGCCAGCAGCTTAAACCCCGGGAGGGGGATCTACGAGCAGTACTTC.

V is TRBV7-9 and J is TRBJ1-6, with 8 nucleotides matching TRBD1. Germline V lookup: CDR1 SEHNR, CDR2 FQNEAQ (reference sequence). J lost 6 bases, V lost 5 bases, and 9 bases had no gene match. This CDR3 region has 16 residues. The CDR3 DNA follows: TGTGCCAGCAGCCGCTCCGGGACAGGCCTTAATTCACCCCTCCACTTT. Translated: CASSRSGTGLNSPLHF.

The chain links TRBV6-5 to TRBJ2-7; the match to TRBD1 covers 11 bases. The CDR3 contains 15 residues. From germline, CDR1 is MNHEY and CDR2 SVGAGI. Trimming took 5 bases from V and 0 from J; bases not matched to a gene: 3. The CDR3 spells CASSPGQGVSYEQYF. CDR3 DNA: TGTGCCAGCAGTCCGGGACAGGGGGTCTCCTACGAGCAGTACTTC.

The gene calls are TRBV7-9 and TRBJ2-6; TRBD1 aligns across 7 bases. After removal of 2 bases from V and 0 bases from J, the junction contained 7 bases not matched to a gene. Germline assignment: CDR1 SEHNR and CDR2 FQNEAQ (reference sequence). The CDR3 runs to 18 residues. CDR3 DNA sequence: TGTGCCAGCAGCTTACCGGGACAGACGAACTCTGGGGCCAACGTCCTGACTTTC. Its protein product is CASSLPGQTNSGANVLTF.

V is TRBV6-5 and J is TRBJ1-4, with TRBD1 matching 9 bases. V trimming: 0 bases; J trimming: 6 bases; junction bases outside the gene matches: 2. Looked up from germline, CDR1 is MNHEY and CDR2 is SVGAGI. The CDR3 is made up of 15 amino acids. The CDR3 loop is CASSYSTGGHEKLFF. In nucleotides, the CDR3 is TGTGCCAGCAGTTACTCGACAGGGGGTCATGAAAAACTGTTTTTT.

This chain connects TRBV6-4 to TRBJ1-5; no definite D call. CDR3 length: 13 residues. V gave up 5 bases and J gave up 5 bases, with 10 bases separating them. Germline loops: CDR1 MRHNA, CDR2 SNTAGT. CDR3 sequence (DNA): TGTGCCAGCAGTACCCGGGAGGATCAGCCCCAGCATTTT. Its translation: CASSTREDQPQHF.

The chain employs TRBV7-2 and TRBJ2-2, with D possibly being TRBD1 (5 bases). CDR3 length: 15 residues. Germline V CDR1 and CDR2: SGHTA, FQGNSA. V lost 2 bases and J lost 4, with 11 bases in between. As DNA, the CDR3 is TGTGCCAGCAGCTTACAGGAAAGGGGCACCGGGGAGCTGTTTTTT. This sequence encodes CASSLQERGTGELFF.